This entry describes one T cell receptor beta chain. Study processing details: Reference gene primer amplification gave estimated nucleated cell counts. Profiling relied on immunoSEQ multiplex PCR, and the TCRdb table lists in-frame clones only, not all of them. That table is the source of V, J and clone size, and D and trimming were worked out from the DNA. This table holds 65,000 to 80,000 clones, less than 90% found once. The sample is drawn from a study of blood T cell repertoires in COVID-19. Sample: peripheral blood. This clonotype was obtained from a man older than 75 in a cohort sampled during active COVID-19.

CDR3: CASSRGGRNYEQYF. CDR3 DNA: TGTGCCAGCTCACGGGGGGGCCGCAACTACGAGCAGTACTTC. V and J are TRBV18 and TRBJ2-7, with a weak D call TRBD2 (7 bases). V was cut by 4 bases and J by 3 bases, with 13 bases left in between. The CDR3 covers 14 residues. Germline-derived CDR1 and CDR2 are KGHSH and LQKENI.